This entry features one T cell receptor (beta chain) sequence. Its antigen remains unknown. The same CDR3 is also encoded by other DNA sequences in this sample. The data were obtained in a study of CD8 T cell repertoires and HIV-1 epitope variants. The wider study: Tested: three Gag epitope families, Nef HW9 and YT9.

Germline CDR1 MRHNA, CDR2 SNTAGT. V shed 5 bases and J shed 1 base, with 8 bases lying between them. The CDR3 has 13 amino acids. This table comes from immunoSEQ multiplex PCR, and its TCRdb copy is limited to in-frame clones, with some not included. Of some 7,000 clones listed, less than 75% are singletons. The source is a male donor with HIV. Source material: cultured CD8+ T cells derived from PBMCs. The chain carries TRBV6-4 and TRBJ2-5, with D unresolved. CDR3 sequence (DNA): TGTGCCAGCAGTCAGGCTATCCAAGAGACCCAGTACTTC. Its translation: CASSQAIQETQYF.